The clone carrying this T cell receptor (beta chain) was seen just once. In the original workflow: Estimation of nucleated cell counts was performed using reference gene primer amplification. Libraries were prepared by immunoSEQ multiplex PCR; TCRdb keeps only in-frame clonotypes and omits some of them. The DNA was the basis for D and trimming; V, J and clone size are from that table. The table includes around 150,000 clones, over 60% detected once. Trimming took 2 bases from V and 7 from J; bases not matched to a gene: 8. CDR3 size: 15 residues. Per germline, CDR1 SGHTS and CDR2 YDEGEE. This entry belongs to a study of blood T cell repertoires in COVID-19. Study at large: COVID-19 samples from acute and convalescent phases originated in the United States, Italy and Spain.

The TCR sequence derives from a woman at least 80 years old with acute or convalescent COVID-19. The genes are TRBV5-8 and TRBJ1-4; 7 positions match TRBD1. Material: peripheral blood. The CDR3 DNA follows: TGTGCCAGCAGCTTCGAGGGGGCTTGGGGTGAAAAACTGTTTTTT. Translated: CASSFEGAWGEKLFF.